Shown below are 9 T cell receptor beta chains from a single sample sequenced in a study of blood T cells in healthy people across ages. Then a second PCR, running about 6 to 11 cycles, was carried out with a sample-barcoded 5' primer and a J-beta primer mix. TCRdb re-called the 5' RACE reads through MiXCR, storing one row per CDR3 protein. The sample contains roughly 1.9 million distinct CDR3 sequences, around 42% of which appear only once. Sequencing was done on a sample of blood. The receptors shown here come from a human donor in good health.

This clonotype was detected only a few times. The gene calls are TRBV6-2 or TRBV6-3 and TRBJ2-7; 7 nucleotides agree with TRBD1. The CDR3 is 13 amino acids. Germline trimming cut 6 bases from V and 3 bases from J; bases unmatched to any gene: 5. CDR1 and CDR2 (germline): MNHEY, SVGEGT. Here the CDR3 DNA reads TGTGCCAGCAGAACTCCAGGGGGCTACGAGCAGTACTTC. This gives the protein CASRTPGGYEQYF.

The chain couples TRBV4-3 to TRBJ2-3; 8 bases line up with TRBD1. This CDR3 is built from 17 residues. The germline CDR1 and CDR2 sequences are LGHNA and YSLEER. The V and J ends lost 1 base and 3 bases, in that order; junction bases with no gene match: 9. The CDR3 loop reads CASSQGTGTFQTDTQYF. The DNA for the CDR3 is TGCGCCAGCAGCCAAGGGACAGGGACCTTCCAAACAGATACGCAGTATTTT.

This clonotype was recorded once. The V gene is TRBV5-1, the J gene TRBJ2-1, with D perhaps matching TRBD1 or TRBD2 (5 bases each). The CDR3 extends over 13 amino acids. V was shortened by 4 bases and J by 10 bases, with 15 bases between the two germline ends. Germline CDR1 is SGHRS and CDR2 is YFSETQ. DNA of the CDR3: TGCGCCAGCAGCCAATTGGGACGACCCGAGCAGTTCTTC. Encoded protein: CASSQLGRPEQFF.

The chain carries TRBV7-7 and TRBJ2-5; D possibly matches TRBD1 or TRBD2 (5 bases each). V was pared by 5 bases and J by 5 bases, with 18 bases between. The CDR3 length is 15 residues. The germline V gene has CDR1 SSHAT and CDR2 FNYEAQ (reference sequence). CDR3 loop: CASSPSPGTSETQYF. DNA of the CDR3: TGTGCCAGCAGCCCATCCCCTGGGACGTCTGAGACCCAGTACTTC. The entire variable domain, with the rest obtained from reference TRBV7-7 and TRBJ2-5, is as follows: GAGVSQSPRYKVTKRGQDVTLRCDPISSHATLYWYQQALGQGPEFLTYFNYEAQPDKSGLPSDRFSAERPEGSISTLTIQRTEQRDSAMYRCASSPSPGTSETQYFGPGTRLLVL.

The chain's CDR3 is CASSEVGPLYQETQYF. The CDR3 DNA sequence: TGTGCCAGCAGTGAAGTAGGGCCCCTGTACCAAGAGACCCAGTACTTC. The chain has TRBV2 and TRBJ2-5; D is uncertain. The CDR3 covers 16 residues. V shed 1 base and J shed 0 bases, with 12 bases lying between them. Per the germline V gene, CDR1 is SNHLY and CDR2 is FYNNEI.

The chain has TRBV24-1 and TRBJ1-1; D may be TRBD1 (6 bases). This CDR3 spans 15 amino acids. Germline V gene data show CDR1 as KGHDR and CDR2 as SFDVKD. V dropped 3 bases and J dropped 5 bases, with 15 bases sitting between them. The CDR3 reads CATSDPTGKRTEAFF. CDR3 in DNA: TGTGCCACCAGTGATCCCACAGGGAAGAGGACTGAAGCTTTCTTT.

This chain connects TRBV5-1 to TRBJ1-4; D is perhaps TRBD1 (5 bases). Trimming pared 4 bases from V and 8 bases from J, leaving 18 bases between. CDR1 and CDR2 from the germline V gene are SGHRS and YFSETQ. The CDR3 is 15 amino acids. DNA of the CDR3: TGCGCCAGCAGCCCTGATGGGGGAGGGCAAGAAAAACTGTTTTTT. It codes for CASSPDGGGQEKLFF.

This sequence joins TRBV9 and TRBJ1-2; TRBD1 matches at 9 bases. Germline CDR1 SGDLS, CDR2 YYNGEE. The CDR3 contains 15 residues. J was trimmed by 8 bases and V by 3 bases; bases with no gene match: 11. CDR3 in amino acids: CASSATGTGPFGYTF. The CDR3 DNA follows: TGTGCCAGCAGCGCCACCGGGACAGGGCCGTTCGGCTACACCTTC.

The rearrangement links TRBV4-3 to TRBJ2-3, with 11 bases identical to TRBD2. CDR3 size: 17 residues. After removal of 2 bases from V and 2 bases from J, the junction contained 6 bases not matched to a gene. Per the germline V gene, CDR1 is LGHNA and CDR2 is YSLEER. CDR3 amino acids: CASSQRPSGGTTDTQYF. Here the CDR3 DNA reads TGCGCCAGCAGCCAACGGCCTAGCGGGGGGACCACAGATACGCAGTATTTT.